The 9 T cell receptor beta chains reported below all come from one sample, sequenced in a study of T cell responses to AZD1222 COVID-19 vaccine. Profiled with immunoSEQ multiplex PCR; TCRdb holds only in-frame clones, not every one. The sample has 150,000 to 200,000 clones, about nine tenths seen once; the top ten hold approximately 3%. Sequenced here: peripheral blood, sampled on day 0 of AZD1222 vaccination. The receptor source for this set is an adult in good health.

The rearrangement joins TRBV9 to TRBJ2-1; 8 bases are a match to TRBD2. CDR3 length: 16 residues. V lost 4 bases to trimming and J lost 4 bases; unmatched junction nucleotides: 10. Germline V lookup: CDR1 SGDLS, CDR2 YYNGEE. The CDR3 region is CASSPRLGGGYNEQFF. CDR3 coding DNA: TGTGCCAGCAGCCCGAGGTTGGGCGGGGGGTACAATGAGCAGTTCTTC. The entire variable domain, with the rest obtained from reference TRBV9 and TRBJ2-1, is as follows: DSGVTQTPKHLITATGQRVTLRCSPRSGDLSVYWYQQSLDQGLQFLIQYYNGEERAKGNILERFSAQQFPDLHSELNLSSLELGDSALYFCASSPRLGGGYNEQFFGPGTRLTVL.

This clone was counted once. The gene calls are TRBV5-4 and TRBJ1-6; no firm D call. Germline V gene data show CDR1 as SGHNT and CDR2 as YYREEE (reference sequence). Between the trimmed V and J ends, which lost 3 bases and 11 bases, there was a span of 9 bases. The CDR3 consists of 12 residues. CDR3 in amino acids: CASSSGSPPLHF. The DNA of the CDR3 is TGTGCCAGCAGCTCGGGGTCCCCACCCCTCCACTTT.

This clone was recorded once. The V gene is TRBV4-1, the J gene TRBJ2-1, with D unresolved. V lost 0 bases and J 1 base, leaving 13 bases between the germline ends. CDR3 length: 17 residues. CDR1 and CDR2 (germline): MGHRA, YSYEKL. The CDR3 spells CASSQDRPGRSYNEQFF. The DNA of the CDR3 is TGCGCCAGCAGCCAAGACCGTCCGGGCAGGTCCTACAATGAGCAGTTCTTC.

This chain joins TRBV29-1 and TRBJ1-2, with a tentative D call TRBD1 (6 bases). Looked up from germline, CDR1 is SQVTM and CDR2 is ANQGSEA. The CDR3 covers 14 residues. Trimming cost V 4 bases and J 3 bases, with 15 bases left between them. The CDR3 DNA reads TGCAGCGTTGGGCACCCAGGGGCTGACTATGGCTACACCTTC. Its protein is CSVGHPGADYGYTF.

This clone has only a few counts. J is TRBJ1-3 and V is TRBV6-6; tentative D call: TRBD1 (5 bases). V lost 0 bases, J lost 1 base, and 10 bases lay in between. The CDR3 consists of 16 residues. Germline V lookup: CDR1 MNHNY, CDR2 SVGAGI (reference sequence). In DNA form, the CDR3 reads TGTGCCAGCAGTTACTCGACAGCGGGGTCTGGAAACACCATATATTTT. Amino acids: CASSYSTAGSGNTIYF.

The chain employs TRBV9 and TRBJ1-6, with D maybe TRBD1 (6 bases). V was pared by 0 bases and J by 15 bases, with 19 bases between. The germline CDR1 and CDR2 sequences are SGDLS and YYNGEE. The CDR3 loop spans 15 amino acids. Here the CDR3 DNA reads TGTGCCAGCAGCGTAGCCCCCCGACAGGAAGGGGGCCTCCACTTT. The encoded protein is CASSVAPRQEGGLHF.

The chain employs TRBV16 and TRBJ1-1; perhaps TRBD1 as D (5 bases). V was pared by 0 bases and J by 5 bases, with 10 bases between. Germline V gene data show CDR1 as KGHSY and CDR2 as FQNENV. This CDR3 has 14 residues. DNA of the CDR3: TGTGCCAGCAGCCAATCGACGAAGGGGACTGAAGCTTTCTTT. It translates to CASSQSTKGTEAFF.

The chain links TRBV7-2 to TRBJ2-4; TRBD2 is a possible D gene (5 bases). Germline values: CDR1 SGHTA, CDR2 FQGNSA. The CDR3 sequence is 15 residues long. V was pared by 5 bases and J by 2 bases, with 13 bases between. CDR3 DNA: TGTGCCAGCAGCCTGGAGCGGACCCCCAAAAACATTCAGTACTTC. It encodes CASSLERTPKNIQYF.

This rearrangement joins TRBV12-3 or TRBV12-4 to TRBJ1-1; D remains ambiguous. The V gene lost 5 bases and the J gene lost 5 bases, with 12 bases spanning the gap. The CDR3 consists of 13 residues. The CDR3 reads CASSLGPSTEAFF. The CDR3 DNA sequence: TGTGCCAGCAGTCTAGGACCAAGTACTGAAGCTTTCTTT.